This T cell receptor beta chain was obtained from a study of shared clonotypes between healthy human individuals. Findings and limits, study-wide: Naive CD4 clonotype sharing across four donors was about 5.3%.

The table came from immunoSEQ multiplex PCR; TCRdb's copy has only in-frame clones and leaves some out. The sample lists around 1.9 million clones; approximately 94% were seen once. Regarding this clone: Its antigen is not known.

CD45RO-negative, CCR7-positively selected cells formed the naive CD8 fraction, excluding terminally differentiated effector memory CD45RA+ cells. This clonotype was sampled from a man aged 18 to 30 in good health. Some clones in this sample may be carry-over from other donors' samples. The sequenced sample was naive CD8+ T cells from PBMCs.

This CDR3 reads CASSVRLAGSNEQFF. CDR3 DNA: TGTGCCAGCAGCGTAAGACTAGCGGGAAGCAATGAGCAGTTCTTC. This chain connects TRBV9 to TRBJ2-1; 11 bases match TRBD2. The germline V gene has CDR1 SGDLS and CDR2 YYNGEE. The CDR3 consists of 15 residues. V was clipped by 1 base and J by 6 bases; unmatched bases: 3.